Described below is a single T cell receptor beta chain sequence and its context. V shed 5 bases and J shed 4 bases, with 17 bases lying between them. The CDR3 spans 15 residues. Germline CDR1 is SGHAT and CDR2 is FQNNGV. The data originate from a study of control samples from healthy donors and cancer patients. Using immunoSEQ multiplex PCR, the repertoire was profiled, and TCRdb retains in-frame clones only, with some absent. The sample has about 34,000 clones; about 86% are singletons. The receptor was isolated from a woman aged 40 to 49 with lung cancer. The chain employs TRBV11-2 and TRBJ1-2; D perhaps matches TRBD1 (5 bases). Input material: PBMCs. CDR3 in amino acids: CASSPSRDGVYGYTF. CDR3 bases: TGTGCCAGCAGCCCCTCTCGGGACGGCGTCTATGGCTACACCTTC.